This passage covers 13 T cell receptor beta chains from one sample sequenced in a study of beta chain features in type 1 diabetes. All of the isolated RNA was reverse transcribed, so expressed TCRB transcripts were sequenced. The method was immunoSEQ multiplex PCR; TCRdb's version includes in-frame clones alone and lacks a portion of them. The table records about 230,000 clones, around 10% of them present only once. Sample: naive CD4+ T cells from blood. The source is a young woman in good health.

This clone was recorded a few times. The chain carries TRBV19 and TRBJ2-2, with a possible D match to TRBD1 (5 bases). Germline V gene lookup returns CDR1 LNHDA and CDR2 SQIVND (reference sequence). Between the trimmed V and J ends, which lost 0 bases and 4 bases, there was a span of 18 bases. The CDR3 totals 18 residues. CDR3 protein: CASSIDQTALSATGELFF. The CDR3 nucleotides read TGTGCCAGTAGTATAGATCAGACAGCCCTGTCGGCCACCGGGGAGCTGTTTTTT.

The chain employs TRBV4-2 and TRBJ2-5, with TRBD2 matching over 16 bases. This CDR3 region has 18 residues. With 0 bases clipped from V and 5 bases from J, the junction kept 6 bases outside the gene matches. The germline V gene has CDR1 LGHNA and CDR2 YNFKEQ. The CDR3 reads CASSQDGTSGGAGETQYF. In nucleotides, the CDR3 is TGTGCCAGCAGCCAAGATGGGACTAGCGGGGGGGCCGGGGAGACCCAGTACTTC.

The sample holds a few counts of this clone. The gene calls are TRBV7-9 and TRBJ2-7; 9 bases fit TRBD1. CDR1 is SEHNR, CDR2 FQNEAQ, per germline (reference sequence). The junction had 5 bases not matched to a gene; V was cut back by 5 bases and J by 3 bases. This CDR3 contains 14 residues. Here the CDR3 reads CASSTNRGLYEQYF. The DNA for the CDR3 is TGTGCCAGCAGCACCAACAGGGGGCTCTACGAGCAGTACTTC.

This rearrangement joins TRBV10-2 to TRBJ1-2; TRBD1 agrees at 8 bases. The V gene's germline CDR1 is WSHSY and CDR2 SAAADI. CDR3 length: 14 amino acids. J gave up 4 bases and V 2 bases, and 3 bases lay outside the gene matches. CDR3 loop: CASSEGQGGYGYTF. CDR3 sequence (DNA): TGCGCCAGCAGTGAGGGACAGGGTGGCTATGGCTACACCTTC.

The chain employs TRBV4-2 and TRBJ2-5; 9 bases are a match to TRBD2. With V trimmed by 3 bases and J by 2 bases, 10 bases remained unmatched. CDR3 length: 17 amino acids. Per germline, CDR1 LGHNA and CDR2 YNFKEQ. The CDR3 here is CASSQGVAGATQETQYF. The CDR3 nucleotides read TGTGCCAGCAGCCAGGGTGTAGCGGGGGCGACTCAAGAGACCCAGTACTTC.

This clone was detected a few times. V usage is TRBV5-1 and J usage is TRBJ2-5; maybe TRBD2 (6 bases). V lost 4 bases and J lost 4, with 8 bases in between. Germline CDR1 SGHRS, CDR2 YFSETQ. This CDR3 has 12 amino acids. The CDR3 sequence: CASSTGVETQYF. The DNA for the CDR3 is TGCGCCAGCAGCACGGGAGTAGAGACCCAGTACTTC.

This clone was seen only a few times. This chain uses TRBV28 with TRBJ2-7; 8 bases map to TRBD2. Looked up from germline, CDR1 is MDHEN and CDR2 is SYDVKM. Trimming cost V 8 bases and J 9 bases; bases outside gene matches: 9. The CDR3 runs 12 residues. CDR3 residues: CASVGGRTRQYF. The CDR3 coding sequence is TGTGCCAGCGTGGGCGGGAGGACCCGGCAGTACTTC. Together with reference TRBV28 and TRBJ2-7, the CDR3 gives the full variable domain: DVKVTQSSRYLVKRTGEKVFLECVQDMDHENMFWYRQDPGLGLRLIYFSYDVKMKEKGDIPEGYSVSREKKERFSLILESASTNQTSMYLCASVGGRTRQYFGPGTRLTVT.

This clone was detected only a few times. This sequence joins TRBV30 and TRBJ1-2; TRBD1 might be the D (6 bases). The CDR3 covers 13 residues. Germline lookup yields CDR1 GTSNPN and CDR2 SVGIG (reference sequence). The V end was cut by 7 bases, the J end by 7 bases, with 19 bases between. As DNA, the CDR3 is TGTGCCTCCGACCCGGGGGGCAGGGGTGGCTACACCTTC. Amino acids: CASDPGGRGGYTF.

As concerns this clone: Within the sample, other DNA sequences also encode this same CDR3. The chain couples TRBV5-1 to TRBJ2-1, with TRBD2 identical over 11 bases. CDR3 size: 15 residues. The V segment lost 2 bases and the J segment 4 bases; nucleotides outside the gene matches: 2. Germline V gives CDR1 SGHRS, CDR2 YFSETQ. CDR3 in DNA: TGCGCCAGCAGCTTTACTAGCGGGGGTTACAATGAGCAGTTCTTC. Protein product: CASSFTSGGYNEQFF.

This clone was seen a handful of times. An end of the junction differs from the germline gene, which may be a read error. V and J are TRBV5-1 and TRBJ2-7, with TRBD2 matching over 8 bases. This CDR3 comprises 15 residues. CDR1 is SGHRS, CDR2 YFSETQ, per germline. The CDR3 DNA is TGTGCCAGCAGCTTGGCCACGGGAGGGCCTCGGGAGCAGTACTTC. Translating gives CASSLATGGPREQYF.

The chain links TRBV5-4 to TRBJ2-2, with no clear D. The CDR3 spans 15 residues. V lost 1 base, J lost 1 base, and 8 bases lay in between. Per the germline V gene, CDR1 is SGHNT and CDR2 is YYREEE (reference sequence). This chain's CDR3 is CASSLKQRNTGELFF. The DNA for the CDR3 is TGTGCCAGCAGCTTGAAACAGAGGAACACCGGGGAGCTGTTTTTT.

The gene calls are TRBV6-1 and TRBJ1-2; D gene uncertain. This CDR3 has 14 residues. Germline V gene data show CDR1 as MNHNS and CDR2 as SASEGT. V was pared by 3 bases and J by 6 bases, with 14 bases between. In nucleotides, the CDR3 is TGTGCCAGCAGTGACGTTGAGGAGCGGAATGGCTACACCTTC. This encodes CASSDVEERNGYTF.

This clone was picked up a small number of times. The chain recombines TRBV7-9 with TRBJ2-7, with TRBD1 matching over 8 bases. Germline loops: CDR1 SEHNR, CDR2 FQNEAQ (reference sequence). The trim removed 5 bases at V and 7 bases at J, leaving 16 bases unmatched. There are 16 residues in the CDR3. Here the CDR3 DNA reads TGTGCCAGCAGCCGCTCGACCAGGGGGCTGGTTTGGGAGCAGTACTTC. Its translation: CASSRSTRGLVWEQYF.